Presented here are 2 T cell receptor beta chains from one specimen sequenced in a study of cytomegalovirus exposure and HLA in healthy donors. The PCR employed 60 Vbeta primers together with 13 Jbeta primers. Assay used: immunoSEQ multiplex PCR; TCRdb lists only in-frame clones, some missing. The profile shows 110,000 or so clones, roughly 76% of them singletons. The sequencing sample was made of PBMCs. All receptors derive from a man aged 50-60 years in good health and CMV-seropositive.

V is TRBV5-1 and J is TRBJ2-2, with a tentative D call TRBD1 (5 bases). CDR3 length: 15 amino acids. Looked up from germline, CDR1 is SGHRS and CDR2 is YFSETQ. V lost 0 bases to trimming and J lost 4 bases, with 10 bases between them. CDR3 nucleotide sequence: TGCGCCAGCAGCTTGGAGGGGCATAGCACCGGGGAGCTGTTTTTT. Protein sequence: CASSLEGHSTGELFF.

This clone was seen a handful of times. The rearrangement joins TRBV29-1 to TRBJ2-1; 12 positions match TRBD2. V was clipped by 6 bases and J by 7 bases; unmatched bases: 13. Germline V gene lookup returns CDR1 SQVTM and CDR2 ANQGSEA. The CDR3 is made up of 16 amino acids. Written as DNA, the CDR3 is TGCAGCGTGGGGACCAGGCGGCTAGCGGGGGGGAATGAGCAGTTCTTC. Its translation: CSVGTRRLAGGNEQFF.